These 28 T cell receptor beta chains were all obtained from the same sample, sequenced in a study of cytomegalovirus exposure and HLA in healthy donors. With 60 Vbeta and 13 Jbeta primers, the PCR was carried out. Method: immunoSEQ multiplex PCR; TCRdb's copy keeps in-frame clones and lacks some. The data show some 90,000 clones, with 76% seen just once and around 2.8% held by the top ten. The specimen was PBMCs. Receptor source: a man in his forties in good health and CMV-seronegative.

This clone appeared a single time. The V and J genes are TRBV6-1 and TRBJ1-5, with D tentatively TRBD1 (6 bases). The CDR3 totals 16 residues. Trimming pared 3 bases from V and 0 bases from J, leaving 12 bases between. Looked up from germline, CDR1 is MNHNS and CDR2 is SASEGT. CDR3 loop: CASSERGGYSNQPQHF. CDR3 DNA: TGTGCCAGCAGTGAGAGAGGGGGTTATAGCAATCAGCCCCAGCATTTT.

The rearrangement uses TRBV21-1 and TRBJ2-2; no DNA check was done on the table's D call, TRBD1. TRBV21-1 is a documented pseudogene. This CDR3 comprises 15 residues. The CDR3 DNA reads as TGTGCCAGCAGAACAGGGGGGTGTTCGACCGGGGAGCTGTTTTTT. Protein: CASRTGGCSTGELFF.

The V gene is TRBV5-4, the J gene TRBJ2-7, with D perhaps matching TRBD2 (5 bases). Trimming shortened V by 4 bases and J by 1 base, and 15 bases separated the two germline ends. This CDR3 has 15 residues. From germline, CDR1 is SGHNT and CDR2 YYREEE (reference sequence). The CDR3 protein is CASSLPPGGSYEQYF. In DNA, the CDR3 is TGTGCCAGCAGCCTACCCCCCGGCGGGTCCTACGAGCAGTACTTC.

CDR3 in DNA: TGTGCCAGCAGCTTATTACTGACTACTAGCACAGATACGCAGTATTTT. Translated, it gives CASSLLLTTSTDTQYF. The chain recombines TRBV7-9 with TRBJ2-3; TRBD2 might be the D (5 bases). The V end was cut by 2 bases, the J end by 0 bases, with 12 bases between. There are 16 residues in the CDR3. Per germline, CDR1 SEHNR and CDR2 FQNEAQ (reference sequence).

This chain joins TRBV18 and TRBJ1-3; TRBD1 might be the D (5 bases). Trimming shortened V by 3 bases and J by 0 bases, and 6 bases separated the two germline ends. The CDR3 is 14 amino acids. Per germline, CDR1 KGHSH and CDR2 LQKENI. The CDR3 loop reads CASSPGLSGNTIYF. The DNA of the CDR3 is TGTGCCAGCTCACCGGGGCTCTCTGGAAACACCATATATTTT.

This chain uses TRBV7-8 with TRBJ2-7; a weak D match, TRBD2 (6 bases). This CDR3 has 15 amino acids. V lost 5 bases and J lost 0, with 14 bases in between. Germline V gives CDR1 SGHVS, CDR2 FQNEAQ. The CDR3 spells CASSPFLGSSYEQYF. The CDR3 DNA reads as TGTGCCAGCAGCCCCTTTCTCGGGAGCTCCTACGAGCAGTACTTC.

The chain's CDR3 is CASSWDRGSTETQYF. CDR3 DNA sequence: TGCGCCAGCAGCTGGGACAGGGGGTCGACCGAGACCCAGTACTTC. The chain employs TRBV5-1 and TRBJ2-5; 11 nucleotides match TRBD1. The CDR3 length is 15 residues. V shed 3 bases and J 5 bases; nucleotides not matched to a gene: 6. CDR1 SGHRS and CDR2 YFSETQ come from the germline V gene.

The rearrangement uses TRBV6-4 and TRBJ2-3; 8 nucleotides agree with TRBD2. Germline loops: CDR1 MRHNA, CDR2 SNTAGT. V lost 2 bases, J lost 4 bases, and 5 bases stayed unmatched. The CDR3 sequence is 15 residues long. Here the CDR3 DNA reads TGTGCCAGCAGTGACCAGAGCGGGGGCCCAGATACGCAGTATTTT. Its translation is CASSDQSGGPDTQYF.

The sample holds a few counts of this clone. This sequence joins TRBV19 and TRBJ2-2; 10 bases fit TRBD1. Germline assignment: CDR1 LNHDA and CDR2 SQIVND (reference sequence). The CDR3 has 15 amino acids. J lost 7 bases, V lost 3 bases, and 5 bases had no gene match. CDR3 nucleotides: TGTGCCAGTAGTATTGGGACAGGGGTTAACGGGGAGCTGTTTTTT. This encodes CASSIGTGVNGELFF.

The chain recombines TRBV5-4 with TRBJ2-1, with 9 positions matching TRBD1. The CDR3 is 15 amino acids. The ends lost 0 bases at V and 2 bases at J; junction bases unmatched: 0. Germline lookup yields CDR1 SGHNT and CDR2 YYREEE (reference sequence). The CDR3 DNA sequence: TGTGCCAGCAGCTTGGGGGACAGGGCCTACAATGAGCAGTTCTTC. It encodes CASSLGDRAYNEQFF.

This clone was observed a handful of times. The genes are TRBV9 and TRBJ2-3; TRBD2 is a possible D gene (6 bases). Germline loops: CDR1 SGDLS, CDR2 YYNGEE. Trimming stripped 0 bases from V and 4 bases from J, with 12 bases between. The length of the CDR3 is 15 residues. The CDR3 DNA reads TGTGCCAGCAGCGTAGCAGCCGGAGGGGCAGATACGCAGTATTTT. This translates into CASSVAAGGADTQYF.

In regard to this clone: At one of its ends the junction is not consistent with the germline gene, which may arise from a read error. The V call is TRBV7-9, the J call TRBJ2-7; TRBD2 aligns across 11 bases. CDR3 size: 16 residues. The germline CDR1 and CDR2 sequences are SEHNR and FQNEAQ (reference sequence). The CDR3, as DNA: TGTTCCAGCAGCTTAGCGCTAGCGGGGGGTTCCTACGAGCAGTACTTC. Its translation: CSSSLALAGGSYEQYF.

The J gene is TRBJ1-4, the V gene TRBV5-5; TRBD1 is a possible D gene (5 bases). The ends were cut back, 1 base at V and 5 bases at J, with 12 bases in the middle. The CDR3 sequence is 15 residues long. CDR1 and CDR2 (germline): SGHKS, YYEKEE (reference sequence). The DNA for the CDR3 is TGTGCCAGCAGCTTGACCGACAGACCGAATGAAAAACTGTTTTTT. Amino acid sequence: CASSLTDRPNEKLFF. Full variable domain (outside the CDR3, taken from reference TRBV5-5 and TRBJ1-4): DAGVTQSPTHLIKTRGQQVTLRCSPISGHKSVSWYQQVLGQGPQFIFQYYEKEERGRGNFPDRFSARQFPNYSSELNVNALLLGDSALYLCASSLTDRPNEKLFFGSGTQLSVL.

The gene calls are TRBV6-5 and TRBJ2-3; 9 bases line up with TRBD1. The germline CDR1 and CDR2 sequences are MNHEY and SVGAGI. The J segment lost 2 bases and the V segment lost 2 bases, leaving 5 bases of the junction unmatched. The CDR3 covers 16 residues. CDR3 in amino acids: CASSYGGTGNTDTQYF. The CDR3 coding sequence is TGTGCCAGCAGTTACGGGGGGACAGGGAACACAGATACGCAGTATTTT.

The chain employs TRBV6-5 and TRBJ1-4; maybe TRBD1 (5 bases). The CDR3 runs 14 residues. The germline V gene has CDR1 MNHEY and CDR2 SVGAGI. Trimming took 6 bases from V and 1 from J, leaving 9 bases between them. The CDR3 DNA follows: TGTGCCAGCAGCCCCGGGGGAACTAATGAAAAACTGTTTTTT. It is translated as CASSPGGTNEKLFF.

The chain combines TRBV19 with TRBJ1-5; 8 bases map to TRBD1. Germline-derived CDR1 and CDR2 are LNHDA and SQIVND (reference sequence). J gave up 3 bases and V 4 bases, and 11 bases lay outside the gene matches. The CDR3 sequence is 17 residues long. In DNA, the CDR3 is TGTGCCAGTAGTAATCGGACAGGGAGGAACAACAATCAGCCCCAGCATTTT. Translating it yields CASSNRTGRNNNQPQHF.

This clone was recorded only once. The CDR3 region has the DNA TGTGCCAGCAGCCTTCGGCGGGACAGGGCGAACACTGAAGCTTTCTTT. It translates to CASSLRRDRANTEAFF. This sequence joins TRBV7-2 and TRBJ1-1, with 9 bases fitting TRBD1. Per the germline V gene, CDR1 is SGHTA and CDR2 is FQGNSA. V lost 5 bases to trimming and J lost 1 base; unmatched junction nucleotides: 8. CDR3 length equals 16 residues.

The sample holds a few counts of this clone. The genes are TRBV18 and TRBJ1-1; D not certain. The germline V and J ends were trimmed by 6 bases and 6 bases, with 14 bases remaining between them. Per the germline V gene, CDR1 is KGHSH and CDR2 is LQKENI. This CDR3 region has 13 residues. The CDR3 loop is CASSQLAVAEAFF. The CDR3 nucleotides are TGTGCCAGCTCTCAACTTGCGGTTGCTGAAGCTTTCTTT.

The chain recombines TRBV5-1 with TRBJ2-3; 12 nucleotides line up with TRBD2. The length of the CDR3 is 15 residues. The trim removed 3 bases at V and 4 bases at J, leaving 3 bases unmatched. CDR1 and CDR2 from the germline V gene are SGHRS and YFSETQ. This CDR3 reads CASSSSGGGSDTQYF. DNA for the CDR3: TGCGCCAGCAGCTCTAGCGGGGGGGGTTCAGATACGCAGTATTTT. The full variable domain, with the rest looked up from reference TRBV5-1 and TRBJ2-3, is KAGVTQTPRYLIKTRGQQVTLSCSPISGHRSVSWYQQTPGQGLQFLFEYFSETQRNKGNFPGRFSGRQFSNSRSEMNVSTLELGDSALYLCASSSSGGGSDTQYFGPGTRLTVL.

The gene calls are TRBV27 and TRBJ1-5; maybe TRBD1 (6 bases). Germline-derived CDR1 and CDR2 are MNHEY and SMNVEV (reference sequence). CDR3 length: 17 amino acids. Deletions cut 1 base from V and 0 bases from J, with 13 bases between. This CDR3 reads CASSLWGGQVSNQPQHF. The CDR3, as DNA: TGTGCCAGCAGTTTATGGGGGGGGCAGGTTAGCAATCAGCCCCAGCATTTT.

The V call is TRBV9, the J call TRBJ1-3; weak D call: TRBD1 (6 bases). This CDR3 contains 18 residues. Germline V CDR1 and CDR2: SGDLS, YYNGEE. The V gene lost 0 bases and the J gene lost 0 bases, with 16 bases spanning the gap. The CDR3 DNA reads TGTGCCAGCAGCGTAGAAGGGACACTCTATACCTCTGGAAACACCATATATTTT. Encoded protein: CASSVEGTLYTSGNTIYF.

This clone was observed a few times. The genes are TRBV6-6 and TRBJ1-5; D not resolved. Germline values: CDR1 MNHNY, CDR2 SVGAGI (reference sequence). The CDR3 has 16 residues. V lost 7 bases and J 3 bases, leaving 19 bases between the germline ends. CDR3 in DNA: TGTGCCAGCACCGTAAGGGCGGGCGCAAACAATCAGCCCCAGCATTTT. As protein: CASTVRAGANNQPQHF.

CDR3 bases: TGTGCCAGCAGCTTAAACAGTCTCTTTTCTGGAAACACCATATATTTT. Its protein is CASSLNSLFSGNTIYF. The chain links TRBV7-9 to TRBJ1-3, with D unresolved. Trimming took off 2 bases at V and 1 base at J, with 12 bases between the two ends. The CDR3 is made up of 16 amino acids. CDR1 SEHNR and CDR2 FQNEAQ come from the germline V gene (reference sequence).

V and J are TRBV14 and TRBJ1-2, with D perhaps matching TRBD1 (6 bases). CDR3 length: 13 amino acids. Trimming stripped 7 bases from V and 4 bases from J, with 13 bases between. Per the germline V gene, CDR1 is SGHDN and CDR2 is FVKESK. CDR3 nucleotide sequence: TGTGCCAGCACGGACAGTATTTTCTATGGCTACACCTTC. Its translation is CASTDSIFYGYTF.

This clone has more than one count but fewer than ten. The chain carries TRBV11-3 and TRBJ2-5; D possibly corresponds to TRBD1 (5 bases). CDR1 and CDR2 from the germline V gene are SGHNT and YENEEA. The CDR3 contains 15 residues. Trimming stripped 5 bases from V and 0 bases from J, with 13 bases between. CDR3 nucleotide sequence: TGTGCCAGCAGCCAGCGTCAGGGCTACCAAGAGACCCAGTACTTC. Its protein is CASSQRQGYQETQYF.

This CDR3 reads CASSAQGSSYEQYF. The CDR3 nucleotides are TGCGCCAGCAGCGCGCAGGGGAGCTCCTACGAGCAGTACTTC. This chain uses TRBV5-1 with TRBJ2-7; D possibly corresponds to TRBD1 (6 bases). Looked up from germline, CDR1 is SGHRS and CDR2 is YFSETQ. V was pared by 4 bases and J by 0 bases, with 11 bases between. CDR3 size: 14 residues.

The table lists this clone with a count of one. The rearrangement links TRBV7-9 to TRBJ2-5, with D hard to call. The CDR3 is 12 amino acids. Looked up from germline, CDR1 is SEHNR and CDR2 is FQNEAQ (reference sequence). Trimming shortened V by 4 bases and J by 4 bases, and 7 bases separated the two germline ends. The CDR3 sequence is CASSSLGETQYF. The DNA for the CDR3 is TGTGCCAGCAGCTCCCTAGGAGAGACCCAGTACTTC.

This chain uses TRBV14 with TRBJ2-7; D might be TRBD2 (6 bases). CDR1 is SGHDN and CDR2 is FVKESK in the germline V gene. Trimming stripped 0 bases from V and 5 bases from J, with 17 bases between. There are 16 residues in the CDR3. Here the CDR3 reads CASSQDWRGAVNEQYF. CDR3 coding DNA: TGTGCCAGCAGCCAAGATTGGAGGGGCGCGGTAAACGAGCAGTACTTC.